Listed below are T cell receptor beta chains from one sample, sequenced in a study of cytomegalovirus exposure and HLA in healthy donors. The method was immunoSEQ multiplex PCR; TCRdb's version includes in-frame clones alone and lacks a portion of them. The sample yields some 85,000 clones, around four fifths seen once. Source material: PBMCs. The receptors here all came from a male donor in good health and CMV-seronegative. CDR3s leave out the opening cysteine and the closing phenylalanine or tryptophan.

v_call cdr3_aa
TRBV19 ASSARDRGTYEQY
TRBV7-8 ASSLVGGSYSGANVLT
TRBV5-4 ASSPTGSVVGTEAF
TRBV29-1 SVEDVMTVTDTQY
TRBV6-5 ASSYRLDGEQF
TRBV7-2 ASRKTSANPGDTQY
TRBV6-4 ASSDSRTGDINEQF
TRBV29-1 SVGVNEQF
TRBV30 AWSVRGLSSYNEQF
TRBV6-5 ASSRPGQGGEQF
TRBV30 AWSVPPRGYGYT
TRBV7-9 ASSLGVTALNTEAF
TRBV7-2 ASSLGTGGPYEQY
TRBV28 ASSPTAPQLQY
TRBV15 ATSSPGQGDYEQF
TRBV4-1 ASSQGQRNTEAF
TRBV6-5 ASSTGTYEQY
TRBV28 ASRGDRGRGNQPQH
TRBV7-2 ASSLVPPGYEQY
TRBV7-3 ASSRSAGYEQY
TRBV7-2 ASSLAVAAGGGYT
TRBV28 ASSLTESGTEAF
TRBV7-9 SSSPHTAGTGDSNQPQH
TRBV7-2 ASSLARDINYGYT
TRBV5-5 ASSLRQGQNNEKLF
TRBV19 ASSYGAGRQNTEAF
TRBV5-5 ASSLAPSGKTYEQY
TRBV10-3 AITDDKYGYT
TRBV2 ASRGQLRYGYT
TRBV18 ASSPPNRERTEAF
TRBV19 ASSIRTGERDEQY
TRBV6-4 ASSVRGGESHEQF
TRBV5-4 ASSLGALTEAF
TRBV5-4 ASRKDSHNEQF
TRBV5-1 ASSLDRDRDAY
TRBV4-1 ASSFGGSSYEQY
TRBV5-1 ASSFQGQNTEAF
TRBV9 ASSVGQLGATNEKLF
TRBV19 ASNNRGEQETQY
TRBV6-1 ASRKETGRAGELF
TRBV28 ASSLPHRGKVLPEAF